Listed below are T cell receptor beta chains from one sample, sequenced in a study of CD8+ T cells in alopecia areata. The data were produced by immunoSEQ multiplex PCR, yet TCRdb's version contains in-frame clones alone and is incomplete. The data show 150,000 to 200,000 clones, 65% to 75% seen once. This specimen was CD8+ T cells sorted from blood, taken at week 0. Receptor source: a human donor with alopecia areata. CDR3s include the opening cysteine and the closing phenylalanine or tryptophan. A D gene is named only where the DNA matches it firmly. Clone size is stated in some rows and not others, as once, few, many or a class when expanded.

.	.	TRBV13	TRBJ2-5	TGTGCCAGCAGCATCGCAGGGGCTTCCCAAGAGACCCAGTACTTC	CASSIAGASQETQYF
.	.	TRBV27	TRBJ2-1	TGTGCCAGCTCCCTGGCGGGCAGGGTTTCAGATGAGCAGTTCTTC	CASSLAGRVSDEQFF
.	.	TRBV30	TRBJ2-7	TGTGCCTGGGATGATAACATCGAGCAGTACTTC	CAWDDNIEQYF
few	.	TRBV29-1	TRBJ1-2	TGCAGCGTTGTTTCTGGGGGTGGTGGCTACACCTTC	CSVVSGGGGYTF
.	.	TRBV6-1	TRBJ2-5	TGTGCCAGCAGTGAGGAGTACAGGGGGGGAGAGACCCAGTACTTC	CASSEEYRGGETQYF
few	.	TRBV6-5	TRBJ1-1	TGTGCCAGCGGGATTCGGGAGGACACTGAAGCTTTCTTT	CASGIREDTEAFF
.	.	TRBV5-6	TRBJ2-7	TGTGCCAGCAGCTATGACTCAAACCCCTACGAGCAGTACTTC	CASSYDSNPYEQYF
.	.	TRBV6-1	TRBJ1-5	TGTGCCAGCAGTGAAACCCAGGGATGGGGTCAGCCCCAGCATTTT	CASSETQGWGQPQHF
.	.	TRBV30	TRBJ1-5	TGTGCCTGGAGTGTCGGGGGGACGCAGCCCCAGCATTTT	CAWSVGGTQPQHF
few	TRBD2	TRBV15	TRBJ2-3	TGTGCCACCAGCAGTGGAGATGCGGGACTAGAAGATACGCAGTATTTT	CATSSGDAGLEDTQYF
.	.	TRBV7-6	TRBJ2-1	TGTGCCAGCAGCCCGACAGTGAATGAGCAGTTCTTC	CASSPTVNEQFF
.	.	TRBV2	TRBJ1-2	TGTGCCAGCAGTAACCGACAGGCGAACTATGGCTACACCTTC	CASSNRQANYGYTF
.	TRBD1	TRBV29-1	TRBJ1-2	TGCAGCGTCAATGATGACAGGGACTATGACTACACCTTC	CSVNDDRDYDYTF
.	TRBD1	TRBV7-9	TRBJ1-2	TGTGCCAGCAGCTTAGTCCGACAGGGGGGCGGCTACACCTTC	CASSLVRQGGGYTF
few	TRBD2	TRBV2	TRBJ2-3	TGTGCCAGCAGTGGGCCTAGCGGGGGGGCCGATACGCAGTATTTT	CASSGPSGGADTQYF
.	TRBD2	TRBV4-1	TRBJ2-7	TGCGCCAGCAGCCAAGCCAGCGGGGGGGACTACGAGCAGTACTTC	CASSQASGGDYEQYF
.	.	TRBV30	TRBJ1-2	TGTGCCTGGAGTGAAGGGGGAAGGGACACCTTC	CAWSEGGRDTF
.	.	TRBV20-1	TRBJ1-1	TGCAGTGCTAGCCCAACACTCTTT	CSASPTLF
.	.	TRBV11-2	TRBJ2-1	TGTGCCAGCAGTTTCCAACGGGACGCGGAGTTCTTC	CASSFQRDAEFF
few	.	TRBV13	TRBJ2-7	TGTGCCAGCAGCCCCCAAGGGAGAGCTTTTAGCTCCTACGAGCAGTACTTC	CASSPQGRAFSSYEQYF
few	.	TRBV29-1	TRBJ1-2	TGCAGCGTTGAGGAGAGGGATGGCTACACCTTC	CSVEERDGYTF
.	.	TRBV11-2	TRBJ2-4	TGTGCCAGCAGGTCCTTGGGCATTCAGTACTTC	CASRSLGIQYF
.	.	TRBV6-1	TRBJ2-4	TGTGCCAGCAGCGCTCAGTACTTC	CASSAQYF
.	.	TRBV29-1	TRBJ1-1	TGCAGCGTTCTAAACAACACTGAAGCTTTCTTT	CSVLNNTEAFF
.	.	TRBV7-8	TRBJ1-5	TGTGCCAGCAGCCTACAGGGCCCTCAGCCCCAGCATTTT	CASSLQGPQPQHF
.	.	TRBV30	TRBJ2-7	TGTGCCTGGAGTCTGTCTGAGAGGACCTACGAGCAGTACTTC	CAWSLSERTYEQYF
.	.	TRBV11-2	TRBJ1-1	TGTGCCAGCACCTACAGCAGGAGGAACACTGAAGCTTTCTTT	CASTYSRRNTEAFF
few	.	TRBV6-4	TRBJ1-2	TGTGCCAGCAGTGTTGGGACAAACTATGGCTACACCTTC	CASSVGTNYGYTF
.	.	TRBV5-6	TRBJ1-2	TGTGCCAGCAGCTTGGAGTCTAACTATGGCTACACCTTC	CASSLESNYGYTF
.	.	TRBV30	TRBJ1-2	TGTGCCTGGAGTACGCTCTATGGCTACACCTTC	CAWSTLYGYTF
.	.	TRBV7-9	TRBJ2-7	TGTGCCAGCAGACCTCCGGCGGGGCAAGAGCAGTACTTC	CASRPPAGQEQYF
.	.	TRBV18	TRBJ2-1	TGTGCCAGCTCCCCACCGGCCGGGGGGCATAACTACAATGAGCAGTTCTTC	CASSPPAGGHNYNEQFF
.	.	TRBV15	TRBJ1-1	TGTGCCACCAGCAGGGAAAACAAGATAGAAGCTTTCTTT	CATSRENKIEAFF
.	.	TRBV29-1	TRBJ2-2	TGCAGCACCCCCGGGAGGAACACCGGGGAGCTGTTTTTT	CSTPGRNTGELFF
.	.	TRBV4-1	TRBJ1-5	TGCGCCAGCAGCCAAGATGGGACGATTTTTAGCAATCAGCCCCAGCATTTT	CASSQDGTIFSNQPQHF
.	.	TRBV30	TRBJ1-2	TGTGCCTGGAGCGACTACAGCTATGGCTACACCTTC	CAWSDYSYGYTF
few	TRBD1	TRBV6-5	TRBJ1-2	TGTGCCAGCAGTCCCCCCCGGGACAGGTTCTATGGCTACACCTTC	CASSPPRDRFYGYTF
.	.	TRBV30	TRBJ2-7	TGTGCCTGGAGTGTAGAGAGCGAGCAGTACTTC	CAWSVESEQYF
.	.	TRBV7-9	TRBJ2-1	TGTGCCAGCCTCAACAATGAGCAGTTCTTC	CASLNNEQFF
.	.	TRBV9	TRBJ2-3	TGTGCCAGCAGCGTCAGGGCTCCAGATACGCAGTATTTT	CASSVRAPDTQYF
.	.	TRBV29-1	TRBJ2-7	TGCAGCGTTGTTTCCGAAGGACAGTTCGGAGGCTACGAGCAGTACTTC	CSVVSEGQFGGYEQYF
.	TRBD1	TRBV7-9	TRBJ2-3	TGTGCCAGCAGCCGTACAGGGGATTTGATCCCAGATACGCAGTATTTT	CASSRTGDLIPDTQYF
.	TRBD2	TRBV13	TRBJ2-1	TGTGCCAGCAGCCACAATAGCGGGGGCCTCAATGAGCAGTTCTTC	CASSHNSGGLNEQFF